This TCR beta chain was captured by sequencing in a study of cytomegalovirus exposure and HLA in healthy donors. Looking at the study overall: The 95 to 150 validation repertoires were produced on the same platform as the 650 to 800 repertoires of the first cohort. This was reported in a later analysis. Notes on the study in general: There were about 160 TCR beta chains listed as cytomegalovirus-associated. There were three CMV-associated chains whose specificity for CMV antigens was confirmed in vitro.

The CDR3 totals 15 residues. Germline lookup yields CDR1 SGHRS and CDR2 YFSETQ. Trimming at V came to 2 bases and at J to 4 bases, leaving 6 bases not matched to a gene. Clones were read by immunoSEQ multiplex PCR, and TCRdb kept only the in-frame ones, dropping some. The sample lists roughly 250,000 clones; approximately 83% were seen once. As concerns this clone: What it binds is not known.

Material for sequencing was PBMCs. This TCR was recovered from a woman under 40 in good health and CMV-seropositive. The V and J genes are TRBV5-1 and TRBJ2-1; TRBD2 agrees at 7 bases. The CDR3 region has the DNA TGCGCCAGCAGCTTCACTAGCGTACAATACAATGAGCAGTTCTTC. Its translation: CASSFTSVQYNEQFF. Variable domain in full (rest from reference TRBV5-1 and TRBJ2-1): KAGVTQTPRYLIKTRGQQVTLSCSPISGHRSVSWYQQTPGQGLQFLFEYFSETQRNKGNFPGRFSGRQFSNSRSEMNVSTLELGDSALYLCASSFTSVQYNEQFFGPGTRLTVL.